The next 28 T cell receptor beta chains were all read from a single sample in a study of patients and donors after allogeneic stem cell transplantation. A single record per CDR3 protein comes from TCRdb applying MiXCR to the RT-PCR reads. This table has 9,000 to 10,000 distinct CDR3 sequences, about 6.4% appearing once. The sequenced material came from blood, either unsorted or a sorted T cell fraction (not recorded which). Receptor source: a human donor who was either an allogeneic HSCT recipient or a stem cell or donor lymphocyte infusion donor (not recorded which). It is not recorded whose cells these are; they may come from a transplant donor.

This clonotype was counted many times. The rearrangement uses TRBV29-1 and TRBJ2-3; 7 nucleotides align to TRBD1. Germline lookup yields CDR1 SQVTM and CDR2 ANQGSEA. The CDR3 is 11 residues long. CDR3 in DNA: TGCAGTTTGAGGGGGCTGGATACGCAGTATTTT. It specifies CSLRGLDTQYF.

This clonotype was seen more than once but under ten times. The genes are TRBV6-2 or TRBV6-3 and TRBJ2-1; 14 positions match TRBD2. With 9 bases clipped from V and 0 bases from J, the junction kept 10 bases outside the gene matches. The CDR3 is 18 residues long. CDR1 and CDR2 from the germline V gene are MNHEY and SVGEGT. CDR3 sequence reads: CASAPTSGRASSYNEQFF. CDR3 nucleotides: TGTGCCAGTGCCCCGACTAGCGGGAGGGCGAGCTCCTACAATGAGCAGTTCTTC.

This clonotype was recorded a few times. The chain links TRBV5-1 to TRBJ2-3; D is undetermined. V lost 6 bases and J 2 bases, leaving 7 bases between the germline ends. The CDR3 has 12 residues. CDR1 is SGHRS, CDR2 YFSETQ, per germline. In DNA, the CDR3 is TGCGCCAGCACTAAGACCACAGATACGCAGTATTTT. Its translation is CASTKTTDTQYF. Looking up the rest from reference TRBV5-1 and TRBJ2-3 gives the full variable domain: KAGVTQTPRYLIKTRGQQVTLSCSPISGHRSVSWYQQTPGQGLQFLFEYFSETQRNKGNFPGRFSGRQFSNSRSEMNVSTLELGDSALYLCASTKTTDTQYFGPGTRLTVL.

This clonotype was seen repeatedly, ten times or more. In DNA, the CDR3 is TGTGCCAGCACGGATGGCTATGGCTACACCTTC. Protein sequence: CASTDGYGYTF. The chain is built from TRBV6-2 or TRBV6-3 and TRBJ1-2; D remains unclear. The ends were cut back, 7 bases at V and 4 bases at J, with 7 bases in the middle. The germline CDR1 and CDR2 sequences are MNHEY and SVGEGT. The CDR3 totals 11 residues.

Many counts were recorded for this clonotype. V usage is TRBV9 and J usage is TRBJ2-7; 7 bases match TRBD1. V was clipped by 3 bases and J by 4 bases; unmatched bases: 10. Germline V lookup: CDR1 SGDLS, CDR2 YYNGEE. This CDR3 is 15 amino acids long. DNA of the CDR3: TGTGCCAGCAGCGCCAGACAGGGTATGGGTTACGAGCAGTACTTC. The encoded protein is CASSARQGMGYEQYF. Looking up the rest from reference TRBV9 and TRBJ2-7 gives the full variable domain: DSGVTQTPKHLITATGQRVTLRCSPRSGDLSVYWYQQSLDQGLQFLIQYYNGEERAKGNILERFSAQQFPDLHSELNLSSLELGDSALYFCASSARQGMGYEQYFGPGTRLTVT.

This clonotype has a count of ten or more. The rearrangement uses TRBV7-2 and TRBJ2-3; TRBD1 agrees at 10 bases. J lost 5 bases, V lost 6 bases, and 11 bases had no gene match. The CDR3 length is 16 residues. The germline V gene has CDR1 SGHTA and CDR2 FQGNSA. The CDR3 protein is CASRFTGTGVIDTQYF. The CDR3 nucleotides are TGTGCCAGCAGATTTACCGGGACAGGGGTAATAGATACGCAGTATTTT.

This clonotype turned up a few times. The rearrangement links TRBV29-1 to TRBJ2-6; 7 bases match TRBD1. The CDR3 spans 14 residues. Trimming cost V 7 bases and J 2 bases; bases outside gene matches: 5. Germline CDR1 and CDR2: SQVTM and ANQGSEA. The CDR3 spells CSATGVAGANVLTF. The CDR3, as DNA: TGCAGCGCCACAGGGGTTGCTGGGGCCAACGTCCTGACTTTC.

In its sample, this clonotype is medium-sized. This chain connects TRBV10-3 to TRBJ2-2, with 7 bases identical to TRBD2. The ends lost 4 bases at V and 1 base at J; junction bases unmatched: 6. Germline lookup yields CDR1 ENHRY and CDR2 SYGVKD. CDR3 size: 16 residues. The CDR3 is CAISVGRGLNTGELFF. In DNA, the CDR3 is TGTGCCATCAGTGTGGGGAGGGGACTGAACACCGGGGAGCTGTTTTTT.

Only one count was recorded for this clonotype. CDR3 bases: TGCGCCAGCAGCTTGAAAGGGGAAGGCATTCAGTACTTC. The encoded protein is CASSLKGEGIQYF. This chain uses TRBV5-1 with TRBJ2-4; D perhaps matches TRBD1 (5 bases). Germline CDR1 reads SGHRS; CDR2 reads YFSETQ. CDR3 size: 13 residues. Trimming stripped 1 base from V and 9 bases from J, with 11 bases between.

This rearrangement joins TRBV14 to TRBJ2-7; 7 bases agree with TRBD1. The germline V gene encodes CDR1 SGHDN and CDR2 FVKESK. The CDR3 extends over 13 amino acids. Unmatched junction bases numbered 4, after V lost 2 bases and J lost 6 bases. CDR3 residues: CASSQQRDSEQYF. CDR3 DNA sequence: TGTGCCAGCAGCCAACAACGGGACAGCGAGCAGTACTTC.

The V and J genes are TRBV19 and TRBJ2-3; possible D gene TRBD2, 5 bases. The CDR3 consists of 17 residues. Trimming took 5 bases from V and 2 from J, leaving 20 bases between them. From germline, CDR1 is LNHDA and CDR2 SQIVND (reference sequence). The CDR3 region is CASSASRRGTVTDTQYF. The DNA of the CDR3 is TGTGCCAGTAGTGCCTCCCGCCGGGGTACGGTCACAGATACGCAGTATTTT.

This chain joins TRBV28 and TRBJ2-3; D is unresolved. V lost 5 bases and J 7 bases, leaving 10 bases between the germline ends. Germline lookup yields CDR1 MDHEN and CDR2 SYDVKM. This CDR3 is built from 12 residues. The CDR3 loop is CASSRLGYTQYF. The CDR3 bases are TGTGCCAGCAGTCGACTCGGATATACGCAGTATTTT.

The rearrangement joins TRBV5-1 to TRBJ2-5, with D perhaps being TRBD1 or TRBD2 (5 bases each). Germline values: CDR1 SGHRS, CDR2 YFSETQ. There are 13 residues in the CDR3. Trimming removed 2 bases at V and 7 bases at J, with 12 bases between. CDR3 sequence reads: CASSLGTPPTQYF. In nucleotides, the CDR3 is TGCGCCAGCAGCTTAGGGACGCCACCGACCCAGTACTTC.

This chain connects TRBV19 to TRBJ1-2; D is unresolved. Germline V CDR1 and CDR2: LNHDA, SQIVND (reference sequence). This CDR3 is built from 16 residues. V was trimmed by 6 bases and J by 8 bases, leaving 25 bases between them. The DNA for the CDR3 is TGTGCCAGTAGATCTCAGGTTGAAAAAAAAACGTGGGGCTACACCTTC. This codes for CASRSQVEKKTWGYTF.

This clonotype came up a few times. CDR3 sequence: CASSRASYPTGELFF. The DNA for the CDR3 is TGTGCCAGCAGCCGGGCCTCTTACCCCACCGGGGAGCTGTTTTTT. V is TRBV3-2 and J is TRBJ2-2; TRBD2 is the table's D call and was not checked against the DNA. TRBV3-2 is described as a pseudogene. This CDR3 comprises 15 residues.

This clonotype was recorded many times. This rearrangement joins TRBV24-1 to TRBJ2-2; 10 bases are a match to TRBD2. Looked up from germline, CDR1 is KGHDR and CDR2 is SFDVKD. V gave up 10 bases and J gave up 0 bases; unmatched junction bases: 1. The CDR3 is 14 residues long. CDR3 nucleotides: TGTGCCACGGGGACTAGCGCGAACACCGGGGAGCTGTTTTTT. This codes for CATGTSANTGELFF.

Sample share makes this clonotype medium-sized (0.01 to 0.1%). The rearrangement links TRBV7-8 to TRBJ2-3; no firm D call. The germline CDR1 and CDR2 sequences are SGHVS and FQNEAQ. The CDR3 totals 14 residues. V lost 3 bases and J lost 0, with 7 bases in between. The CDR3 coding sequence is TGTGCCAGCAGCTTCCGGGCTAGCACAGATACGCAGTATTTT. Protein sequence: CASSFRASTDTQYF.

This clonotype was picked up many times. CDR3 in amino acids: CASSQEVQETQYF. The CDR3 region has the DNA TGTGCCAGCAGCCAAGAAGTTCAAGAGACCCAGTACTTC. The chain combines TRBV3-1 with TRBJ2-5; D uncertain. In germline, CDR1 is LGHDT, CDR2 YNNKEL (reference sequence). The CDR3 has 13 residues. V shed 0 bases and J shed 2 bases, with 4 bases lying between them.

This clonotype has a count of ten or more. The V call is TRBV6-6, the J call TRBJ1-2; possibly TRBD1 for D (5 bases). The V end lost 6 bases, the J end lost 0 bases, and 17 bases lay between the germline ends. The CDR3 loop spans 16 amino acids. Germline CDR1 and CDR2: MNHNY and SVGAGI (reference sequence). The CDR3 region has the DNA TGTGCCAGCAGCCGAAAGGACACTTATTCTAACTATGGCTACACCTTC. This sequence encodes CASSRKDTYSNYGYTF.

This clonotype was seen repeatedly, ten times or more. The chain links TRBV5-1 to TRBJ2-2; D is unclear. CDR3 length: 13 residues. V shed 3 bases and J shed 4 bases, with 7 bases lying between them. In germline, CDR1 is SGHRS, CDR2 YFSETQ. The chain's CDR3 is CASSWGFTGELFF. The CDR3 DNA reads as TGCGCCAGCAGCTGGGGTTTCACCGGGGAGCTGTTTTTT.

The chain carries TRBV5-5 and TRBJ1-6; D is uncertain. The CDR3 consists of 14 residues. Germline values: CDR1 SGHKS, CDR2 YYEKEE (reference sequence). V lost 0 bases and J 9 bases, leaving 10 bases between the germline ends. CDR3 nucleotide sequence: TGTGCCAGCAGCTTGGTAGGGAACGGTTCACCCCTCCACTTT. Translation: CASSLVGNGSPLHF.

By sample share, this clonotype is large. CDR3 amino acids: CASSLAGPGQGMNQPQHF. The DNA of the CDR3 is TGTGCCAGCAGCTTAGCGGGCCCGGGACAGGGAATGAATCAGCCCCAGCATTTT. The chain recombines TRBV7-9 with TRBJ1-5, with 9 bases that match TRBD1. Unmatched junction bases numbered 10, after V lost 0 bases and J lost 4 bases. Germline V gene sequence: CDR1 SEHNR, CDR2 FQNEAQ (reference sequence). This CDR3 has 18 amino acids.

This clonotype was picked up many times. This chain connects TRBV18 to TRBJ2-1; D tentatively fits TRBD1 or TRBD2 (5 bases each). Trimming shortened V by 2 bases and J by 0 bases, and 5 bases separated the two germline ends. CDR1 KGHSH and CDR2 LQKENI come from the germline V gene. This CDR3 contains 14 residues. Written as DNA, the CDR3 is TGTGCCAGCTCACCAGGGGGCTCCTACAATGAGCAGTTCTTC. It translates to CASSPGGSYNEQFF.

This clonotype was seen many times. The CDR3 region is CSAKGLAGGLGEQYF. In DNA, the CDR3 is TGCAGCGCCAAAGGACTAGCGGGAGGGCTAGGCGAGCAGTACTTC. The genes are TRBV29-1 and TRBJ2-7; 15 bases line up with TRBD2. Germline assignment: CDR1 SQVTM and CDR2 ANQGSEA. Germline trimming cut 7 bases from V and 6 bases from J; bases unmatched to any gene: 10. CDR3 length: 15 residues.

There are many counts of this clonotype. The V and J genes are TRBV5-5 and TRBJ2-7; 11 positions match TRBD2. CDR3 length: 17 amino acids. Trimming took 4 bases from V and 0 from J; bases not matched to a gene: 9. The germline V gene has CDR1 SGHKS and CDR2 YYEKEE (reference sequence). The CDR3 is CASSPRVGTSGSYEQYF. In DNA form, the CDR3 reads TGTGCCAGCAGCCCCAGGGTGGGGACTAGCGGCTCCTACGAGCAGTACTTC.

The V gene is TRBV6-5, the J gene TRBJ1-2; unclear D gene. Trimming removed 6 bases at V and 4 bases at J, with 21 bases between. There are 16 residues in the CDR3. Germline CDR1 reads MNHEY; CDR2 reads SVGAGI. The CDR3 bases are TGTGCCAGCAGACGTACAGTGGGGAAGGGTCTCTATGGCTACACCTTC. It codes for CASRRTVGKGLYGYTF.

A few counts support this clonotype. This rearrangement joins TRBV30 to TRBJ2-1, with D tentatively TRBD1 (5 bases). Germline assignment: CDR1 GTSNPN and CDR2 SVGIG (reference sequence). V lost 2 bases and J 1 base, leaving 12 bases between the germline ends. This CDR3 is built from 15 residues. CDR3 sequence reads: CAWSRDQGSYNEQFF. The CDR3 DNA reads as TGTGCCTGGAGTCGTGACCAGGGTTCCTACAATGAGCAGTTCTTC.

This clonotype was picked up many times. The chain is built from TRBV6-5 and TRBJ1-6; D uncertain. Germline CDR1 and CDR2: MNHEY and SVGAGI. V was clipped by 5 bases and J by 11 bases, with 19 bases between them. CDR3 length equals 15 residues. CDR3: CASSIGDRRATPLHF. CDR3 in DNA: TGTGCCAGCAGTATAGGAGACCGCCGAGCGACACCCCTCCACTTT.